This T cell receptor beta chain stems from a study of blood T cell repertoires in COVID-19. Study-wide context: Specimens from acute and convalescent COVID-19 originated in the United States, Italy and Spain. From T cells, B-cell-depleted T cells, or PBMCs came the material, which was cDNA or gDNA.

Seattle-derived patients entered the study during active infection and were followed longitudinally. The V segment lost 5 bases and the J segment 5 bases; nucleotides outside the gene matches: 4. The CDR3 is made up of 13 amino acids. The authors' processing: Counts of nucleated cells, estimated from reference gene primer amplification, were obtained. The table came from immunoSEQ multiplex PCR; TCRdb's copy has only in-frame clones and leaves some out. That table furnishes V, J and clone size, whereas the DNA furnished D and trimming. Of tens of thousands of clones in the sample, roughly 80% were seen once.

The sample comprised peripheral blood. This clonotype originated in a man at least 80 years old with COVID-19, enrolled during active disease. The chain combines TRBV12-3 or TRBV12-4 with TRBJ1-2, with 8 bases identical to TRBD1. CDR3 protein: CASSPGTGYGYTF. DNA of the CDR3: TGTGCCAGCAGTCCCGGGACAGGTTATGGCTACACCTTC.